A selection of T cell receptor beta chains follows, all from one sample in a study of T cells in Graves' hyperthyroidism and ophthalmopathy. Each CDR3 protein is one row after TCRdb ran MiXCR on the multiplex PCR reads. The sample consists of about 270,000 distinct CDR3 sequences, 25% of them appearing once. The sample consisted of blood. The receptors were gathered from a man in his forties with Graves' hyperthyroidism that later progressed to Graves' ophthalmopathy. CDR3s include the opening cysteine and the closing phenylalanine or tryptophan. A D gene is named only where the DNA matches it firmly. Expanded clones are given a class, and other clones once, few, many or no size at all.

D gene,clone size,V gene,CDR3 length,J gene,CDR3 DNA,CDR3 protein
.,many,TRBV27,16,TRBJ2-7,TGTGCCAGCAGTTTAATCCGGTGGGGTCCGCCCTACGAGCAGTACTTC,CASSLIRWGPPYEQYF
.,many,TRBV30,16,TRBJ1-2,TGTGCCTGGAGTGTCTCCTGGGGGAGGTCAGACTATGGCTACACCTTC,CAWSVSWGRSDYGYTF
.,many,TRBV7-8,17,TRBJ2-7,TGTGCCAGCAGCTTAGTAATTGGGTCCTCCTCCTTCGGGGAGCAGTACTTC,CASSLVIGSSSFGEQYF
TRBD1,many,TRBV12-3/TRBV12-4,15,TRBJ1-2,TGTGCCAGCAGTTTACGACAGGGTGGGGGGTATGGCTACACCTTC,CASSLRQGGGYGYTF
TRBD2,many,TRBV4-1,16,TRBJ2-2,TGCGCCAGCAGCCAAGAGGTTGCGGGAGGCACCGGGGAGCTGTTTTTT,CASSQEVAGGTGELFF
TRBD2,.,TRBV24-1,14,TRBJ2-7,TGTGCCACCAGCCCCGGGGGGGCTACCTACGAGCAGTACTTC,CATSPGGATYEQYF
.,.,TRBV6-2/TRBV6-3,13,TRBJ1-5,TGTGCCAGCAGTTACCACCGCACCTTGCCCCAGCATTTT,CASSYHRTLPQHF
.,.,TRBV7-2,13,TRBJ1-1,TGTGCCAGCAGCCCTGGGGCGTGGGGGGAAGCTTTCTTT,CASSPGAWGEAFF
.,.,TRBV20-1,14,TRBJ2-5,TGCAGTGCTAGCTCAGGTGGCGGGAAAGAGACCCAGTACTTC,CSASSGGGKETQYF
TRBD1,many,TRBV6-1,14,TRBJ1-5,TGTGCCAGCAGTGACACAGGGGCCAATCAGCCCCAGCATTTT,CASSDTGANQPQHF
.,many,TRBV28,15,TRBJ1-5,TGTGCCAGCAGTTTAAGGGGACCAAGGTATCAGCCCCAGCATTTT,CASSLRGPRYQPQHF
.,many,TRBV15,16,TRBJ1-3,TGTGCCACCCTACGCCGGTCGGGACAAGACGGAAACACCATATATTTT,CATLRRSGQDGNTIYF
.,many,TRBV12-5,14,TRBJ1-5,TGTGCTAGTGGTGGCCGGGGGCGCAATCAGCCCCAGCATTTT,CASGGRGRNQPQHF
.,many,TRBV28,14,TRBJ1-2,TGTGCCAGCAGTTTTGGGGGGCGAAGCTATGGCTACACCTTC,CASSFGGRSYGYTF
.,many,TRBV28,13,TRBJ2-4,TGTGCCAGCATTGAACTGACGTCCAACATTCAGTACTTC,CASIELTSNIQYF
TRBD1,.,TRBV29-1,13,TRBJ1-1,TGCAGCGTTTCCGGGACAGCAAACACTGAAGCTTTCTTT,CSVSGTANTEAFF
TRBD1,many,TRBV5-1,15,TRBJ2-5,TGCGCCAGCAGCCCCGGGACAGGGGGCAGGAAGACCCAGTACTTC,CASSPGTGGRKTQYF
TRBD2,.,TRBV6-1,15,TRBJ2-2,TGTGCCAGCACGGGGGGAGTATCGCCTACCGGGGAGCTGTTTTTT,CASTGGVSPTGELFF
.,.,TRBV20-1,15,TRBJ2-7,TGCAGTGCTAGAGAGAGAAGAACAGGGCTCAACGAGCAGTACTTC,CSARERRTGLNEQYF
.,many,TRBV29-1,11,TRBJ1-2,TGCAGCTCCCATGTGTTATATGGCTACACCTTC,CSSHVLYGYTF
.,few,TRBV4-2,14,TRBJ2-7,TGTGCCAGCAGCCAAGATTCACAGGTCTACGAGCAGTACTTC,CASSQDSQVYEQYF
.,many,TRBV24-1,12,TRBJ1-5,TGTGCCACCAGTGCATCTGGGCAGCCCCAGCATTTT,CATSASGQPQHF
.,few,TRBV7-8,14,TRBJ1-5,TGTGCCAGCAGCCCTCGGGGTATGGATCAGCCCCAGCATTTT,CASSPRGMDQPQHF